Shown below are 21 T cell receptor beta chains from a single sample sequenced in a study of shared clonotypes between healthy human individuals. Generated by immunoSEQ multiplex PCR, the TCRdb table keeps only in-frame clones and is missing some. The sample comprises over 300,000 clones, over 75% of which are singletons, and 15% to 20% rests with the top ten. Sequenced: memory CD8+ T cells sorted from blood. Subset denoted: CD45RO+ cells pooled with CCR7-negative TemRA cells. The receptors were sampled from a man younger than 30 in good health.

The chain uses TRBV28 and TRBJ1-1; D might be TRBD1 (5 bases). The V gene's germline CDR1 is MDHEN and CDR2 SYDVKM. The CDR3 is 15 amino acids. Trimming took 4 bases from V and 10 from J, leaving 22 bases between them. This CDR3 is CASSSMTEAAFLAFF. CDR3 bases: TGTGCCAGCAGTTCTATGACAGAAGCCGCCTTTTTAGCTTTCTTT.

CDR3 loop: CASSDQDSYGYTF. For the CDR3, the DNA is TGTGCCAGCAGTGATCAGGACTCCTATGGCTACACCTTC. The chain couples TRBV2 to TRBJ1-2; D remains ambiguous. Germline V lookup: CDR1 SNHLY, CDR2 FYNNEI. The V end was cut by 3 bases, the J end by 4 bases, with 9 bases between. The length of the CDR3 is 13 residues.

The chain links TRBV27 to TRBJ2-3; tentatively, D is TRBD1 (6 bases). The CDR3 totals 16 residues. V lost 1 base and J 1 base, leaving 12 bases between the germline ends. Germline V gives CDR1 MNHEY, CDR2 SMNVEV (reference sequence). The CDR3: CASSLYYAGGTDTQYF. DNA of the CDR3: TGTGCCAGCAGTTTATATTACGCAGGGGGCACAGATACGCAGTATTTT.

This sequence joins TRBV18 and TRBJ2-1; D is perhaps TRBD1 or TRBD2 (6 bases each). V was cut by 8 bases and J by 7 bases, with 18 bases left in between. This CDR3 region has 14 residues. CDR1 and CDR2 (germline): KGHSH, LQKENI. CDR3 in amino acids: CASPKGGTGNEQFF. The DNA for the CDR3 is TGTGCCAGCCCTAAGGGGGGTACCGGGAATGAGCAGTTCTTC.

J is TRBJ2-3 and V is TRBV10-2; no clear D. The CDR3 spans 15 residues. V was clipped by 3 bases and J by 2 bases, with 12 bases between them. CDR1 is WSHSY and CDR2 is SAAADI in the germline V gene. The CDR3: CASSDLGVNTDTQYF. CDR3 DNA sequence: TGCGCCAGCAGTGATTTAGGAGTAAACACAGATACGCAGTATTTT.

By frequency in the sample, this clone is medium-sized. V usage is TRBV6-1 and J usage is TRBJ1-6, with TRBD1 as a possible D gene (6 bases). Germline V gives CDR1 MNHNS, CDR2 SASEGT. V lost 7 bases to trimming and J lost 4 bases, with 11 bases between them. This CDR3 is 14 amino acids long. This chain's CDR3 is CASMRTEYNSPLHF. CDR3 DNA sequence: TGTGCCAGCATGAGGACAGAGTATAATTCACCCCTCCACTTT.

The gene calls are TRBV13 and TRBJ2-7; possibly TRBD1 or TRBD2 for D (6 bases each). V lost 4 bases to trimming and J lost 6 bases, with 16 bases between them. CDR1 is PRHDT, CDR2 FYEKMQ, per germline (reference sequence). The CDR3 has 14 residues. CDR3 coding DNA: TGTGCCAGCAGCTGGACAGAACAGGAGGGCGAGCAGTACTTC. Protein sequence: CASSWTEQEGEQYF.

The rearrangement links TRBV5-5 to TRBJ2-7; no firm D call. V lost 1 base, J lost 0 bases, and 8 bases lay in between. In germline, CDR1 is SGHKS, CDR2 YYEKEE (reference sequence). This CDR3 has 14 residues. CDR3 coding DNA: TGTGCCAGCAGCTTGCGAGCGTTCTCCTACGAGCAGTACTTC. It codes for CASSLRAFSYEQYF.

V is TRBV27 and J is TRBJ1-6, with 9 bases matching TRBD1. The CDR3 is 18 residues long. Germline assignment: CDR1 MNHEY and CDR2 SMNVEV (reference sequence). The V gene end was trimmed by 4 bases and the J gene end by 2 bases; junction bases not matched to a gene: 9. CDR3 sequence reads: CASSYTGQGETYNSPLHF. The CDR3 coding sequence is TGTGCCAGCAGTTATACGGGACAGGGAGAAACCTATAATTCACCCCTCCACTTT.

The chain employs TRBV5-1 and TRBJ2-1, with 15 bases identical to TRBD2. Germline lookup yields CDR1 SGHRS and CDR2 YFSETQ. With V trimmed by 2 bases and J by 8 bases, 2 bases remained unmatched. The CDR3 covers 15 residues. The CDR3 is CASSLGLAGGDEQFF. For the CDR3, the DNA is TGCGCCAGCAGCTTAGGACTAGCGGGAGGGGATGAGCAGTTCTTC.

CDR3 in amino acids: CASSVGDSLVEQYF. The CDR3 coding sequence is TGCGCCAGCAGCGTTGGAGACTCACTAGTCGAGCAGTACTTC. V is TRBV5-1 and J is TRBJ2-7, with TRBD2 as a possible D gene (5 bases). The CDR3 contains 14 residues. Germline assignment: CDR1 SGHRS and CDR2 YFSETQ. With 4 bases removed from V and 6 bases from J, the gap between germline ends came to 17 bases.

The chain recombines TRBV29-1 with TRBJ1-1, with D unclear. Germline loops: CDR1 SQVTM, CDR2 ANQGSEA. Trimming pared 7 bases from V and 8 bases from J, leaving 20 bases between. This CDR3 comprises 13 residues. The chain's CDR3 is CSAARTRRSEAFF. In nucleotides, the CDR3 is TGCAGCGCCGCCCGGACTAGAAGAAGCGAAGCTTTCTTT.

The genes are TRBV4-1 and TRBJ2-7; possibly TRBD2 for D (5 bases). Looked up from germline, CDR1 is MGHRA and CDR2 is YSYEKL. V shed 3 bases and J shed 0 bases, with 15 bases lying between them. CDR3 length: 16 amino acids. CDR3 sequence reads: CASSQTRTLSSYEQYF. DNA of the CDR3: TGCGCCAGCAGCCAGACCAGGACTTTGAGCTCCTACGAGCAGTACTTC.

Concerning this clone: This specimen includes other DNA sequences encoding the same CDR3. The gene calls are TRBV27 and TRBJ2-7, with D possibly being TRBD2 (5 bases). This CDR3 contains 13 residues. V was cut by 6 bases and J by 0 bases, with 9 bases left in between. Germline V gene lookup returns CDR1 MNHEY and CDR2 SMNVEV (reference sequence). CDR3 residues: CASSRGLSYEQYF. The CDR3 coding sequence is TGTGCCAGCAGCAGAGGACTCTCCTACGAGCAGTACTTC.

V and J are TRBV2 and TRBJ2-7, with D tentatively TRBD1 or TRBD2 (5 bases each). Germline V gene lookup returns CDR1 SNHLY and CDR2 FYNNEI. This CDR3 has 16 amino acids. The ends were cut back, 2 bases at V and 0 bases at J, with 14 bases in the middle. The CDR3 sequence: CASSETGTISSYEQYF. CDR3 nucleotide sequence: TGTGCCAGCAGTGAAACGGGGACGATTTCCTCCTACGAGCAGTACTTC.

The chain recombines TRBV2 with TRBJ2-7; possible D gene TRBD2, 6 bases. The V end was cut by 5 bases, the J end by 0 bases, with 14 bases between. Germline lookup yields CDR1 SNHLY and CDR2 FYNNEI. The CDR3 has 15 residues. Here the CDR3 reads CASSPPGGSSYEQYF. In DNA form, the CDR3 reads TGTGCCAGCAGTCCGCCTGGGGGGTCCTCCTACGAGCAGTACTTC.

The V and J genes are TRBV10-3 and TRBJ2-7, with 8 bases that match TRBD2. The V and J ends lost 11 bases and 4 bases, in that order; junction bases with no gene match: 13. This CDR3 comprises 14 residues. The germline V gene has CDR1 ENHRY and CDR2 SYGVKD. CDR3 in amino acids: CASSDRLAGYEQYF. CDR3 bases: TGTGCCTCAAGTGACCGCCTAGCGGGTTACGAGCAGTACTTC.

The chain is built from TRBV11-2 and TRBJ1-5; no reliable D call. V was clipped by 5 bases and J by 7 bases, with 12 bases between them. The CDR3 totals 13 residues. Germline V gives CDR1 SGHAT, CDR2 FQNNGV. In nucleotides, the CDR3 is TGTGCCAGCAGCCGGAGTGCAGCGCAGCCCCAGCATTTT. Translating gives CASSRSAAQPQHF.

On this clone itself: At one end the junction does not follow the germline gene, possibly because of a read error. This sample also contains other DNA sequences that code for the same CDR3. V and J are TRBV9 and TRBJ2-3, with TRBD2 identical over 10 bases. The CDR3 runs 14 residues. In germline, CDR1 is SGDLS, CDR2 YYNGEE. CDR3 DNA sequence: TGTGCCAGCAGCGCTAGCGGGAGTGCAGATACACAGTATTTT. It specifies CASSASGSADTQYF. The entire variable domain, with the rest obtained from reference TRBV9 and TRBJ2-3, is as follows: DSGVTQTPKHLITATGQRVTLRCSPRSGDLSVYWYQQSLDQGLQFLIQYYNGEERAKGNILERFSAQQFPDLHSELNLSSLELGDSALYFCASSASGSADTQYFGPGTRLTVL.

This chain uses TRBV21-1 with TRBJ1-5; TRBD1, the table's D call, was not compared with the DNA. TRBV21-1 corresponds to a pseudogene. This CDR3 spans 14 amino acids. The CDR3 sequence: CASSKLRGYQPQHF. CDR3 DNA: TGTGCCAGCAGCAAGCTAAGGGGGTATCAGCCCCAGCATTTT.

V usage is TRBV4-1 and J usage is TRBJ2-7; D tentatively reads TRBD1 or TRBD2 (5 bases each). Germline assignment: CDR1 MGHRA and CDR2 YSYEKL. V shed 2 bases and J shed 5 bases, with 16 bases lying between them. This CDR3 has 15 amino acids. The CDR3 region is CASSQTPGTADEQYF. As DNA, the CDR3 is TGCGCCAGCAGCCAAACACCAGGGACCGCTGACGAGCAGTACTTC.